The source of this T cell receptor (beta chain) is a study of beta chain features in type 1 diabetes. Whole-study results and caveats: Compared to healthy donors, patients appeared to have naive, central memory and Treg TCRB repertoires that were more alike. TCRB CDR3s were moderately but significantly shorter in Type 1 diabetes patients in all four CD4+ subsets.

The collection from each donor was one heparinised blood draw averaging roughly 100 mL. Via CD45RO/CCR7/CD25/CD127/CD95/CD27, cells of the CD4+ naive, central memory, regulatory and stem cell-like memory subsets were sorted. Every bit of the isolated RNA underwent reverse transcription, so sequencing read expressed TCRB transcripts. Data came from immunoSEQ multiplex PCR; TCRdb stores just in-frame clones and leaves some out. The sample has 150,000 or so clones, around 8.6% seen once. Per germline, CDR1 SGHTA and CDR2 FQGNSA. This CDR3 comprises 13 residues. The V end lost 4 bases, the J end lost 9 bases, and 13 bases lay between the germline ends. Only a few counts were recorded for this clone. Its antigen is not known.

J is TRBJ2-1 and V is TRBV7-2; D might be TRBD2 (6 bases). This TCR came from a woman aged 18 to 35 with type 1 diabetes. Source material: central memory CD4+ T cells from blood. The CDR3 region is CASSSGLSAEQFF. The DNA of the CDR3 is TGTGCCAGCAGCTCGGGACTTTCCGCTGAGCAGTTCTTC. The complete variable domain, with remaining parts taken from reference TRBV7-2 and TRBJ2-1, reads GAGVSQSPSNKVTEKGKDVELRCDPISGHTALYWYRQSLGQGLEFLIYFQGNSAPDKSGLPSDRFSAERTGGSVSTLTIQRTQQEDSAVYLCASSSGLSAEQFFGPGTRLTVL.